This TCR beta chain originates from a study of a mutant IDH1 vaccine in newly diagnosed glioma. Repertoires were generated with immunoSEQ multiplex PCR, while TCRdb's copy carries only in-frame clones and drops some. Of approximately 100,000 clones in the sample, approximately 90% were seen once. The time point is: baseline, week 1 (first vaccination visit). The treatment is: pre-vaccination baseline after standard-of-care therapy. Donors harbored newly found WHO grade 3 or 4 IDH1-mutant, ATRX-lost astrocytomas. The V segment lost 7 bases and the J segment 4 bases; nucleotides outside the gene matches: 6. Germline-derived CDR1 and CDR2 are MDHEN and SYDVKM. The CDR3 covers 13 residues.

This TCR came from a woman in her 50s with glioma. V is TRBV28 and J is TRBJ2-5, with 7 bases lining up with TRBD2. The material sequenced was PBMCs, taken from a glioma patient treated with radiotherapy, temozolomide or both. CDR3 DNA: TGTGCCAGCACGGGCGGGAGTGGAGAGACCCAGTACTTC. It specifies CASTGGSGETQYF.